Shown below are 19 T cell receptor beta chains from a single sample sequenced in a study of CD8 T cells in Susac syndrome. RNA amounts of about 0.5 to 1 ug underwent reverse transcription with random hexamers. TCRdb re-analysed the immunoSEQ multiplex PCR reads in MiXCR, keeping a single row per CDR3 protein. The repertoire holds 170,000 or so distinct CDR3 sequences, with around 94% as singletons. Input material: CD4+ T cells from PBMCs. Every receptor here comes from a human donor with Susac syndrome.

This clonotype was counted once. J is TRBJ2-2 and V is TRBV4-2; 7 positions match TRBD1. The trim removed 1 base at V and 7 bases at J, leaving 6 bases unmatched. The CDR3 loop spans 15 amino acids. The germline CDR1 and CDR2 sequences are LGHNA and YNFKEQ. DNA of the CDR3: TGTGCCAGCAGCCAAGTAGACAGGGCGATCGGGGAGCTGTTTTTT. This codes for CASSQVDRAIGELFF.

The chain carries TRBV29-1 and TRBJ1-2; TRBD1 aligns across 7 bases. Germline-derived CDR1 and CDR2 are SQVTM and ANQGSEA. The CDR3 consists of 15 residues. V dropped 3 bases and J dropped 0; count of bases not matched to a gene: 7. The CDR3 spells CSVDRGGQANYGYTF. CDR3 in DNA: TGCAGCGTTGATCGTGGAGGACAGGCTAACTATGGCTACACCTTC.

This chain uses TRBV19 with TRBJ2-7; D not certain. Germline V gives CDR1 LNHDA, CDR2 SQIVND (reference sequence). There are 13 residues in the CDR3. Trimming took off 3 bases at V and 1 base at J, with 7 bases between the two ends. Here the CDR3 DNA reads TGTGCCAGTAGTATGACGGTTTCCTACGAGCAGTACTTC. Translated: CASSMTVSYEQYF.

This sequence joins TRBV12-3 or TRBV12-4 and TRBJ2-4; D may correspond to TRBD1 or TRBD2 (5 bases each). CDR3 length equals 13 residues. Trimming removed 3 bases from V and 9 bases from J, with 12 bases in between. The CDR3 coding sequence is TGTGCCAGCAGTTTTCAGGGTCGGGGCATTCAGTACTTC. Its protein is CASSFQGRGIQYF.

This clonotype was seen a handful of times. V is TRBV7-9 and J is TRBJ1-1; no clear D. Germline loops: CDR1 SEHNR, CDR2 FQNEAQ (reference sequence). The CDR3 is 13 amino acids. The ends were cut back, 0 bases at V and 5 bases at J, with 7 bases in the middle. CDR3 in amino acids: CASSLAGVTEAFF. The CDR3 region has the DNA TGTGCCAGCAGCTTAGCTGGGGTTACTGAAGCTTTCTTT.

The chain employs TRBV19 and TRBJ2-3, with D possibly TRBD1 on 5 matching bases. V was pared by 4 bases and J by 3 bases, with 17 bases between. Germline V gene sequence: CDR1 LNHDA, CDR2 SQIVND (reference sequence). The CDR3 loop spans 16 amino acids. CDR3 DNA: TGTGCCAGTAGTACTAATTTCAGGGTTGATACAGATACGCAGTATTTT. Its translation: CASSTNFRVDTDTQYF. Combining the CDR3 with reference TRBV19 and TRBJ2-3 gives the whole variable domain DGGITQSPKYLFRKEGQNVTLSCEQNLNHDAMYWYRQDPGQGLRLIYYSQIVNDFQKGDIAEGYSVSREKKESFPLTVTSAQKNPTAFYLCASSTNFRVDTDTQYFGPGTRLTVL.

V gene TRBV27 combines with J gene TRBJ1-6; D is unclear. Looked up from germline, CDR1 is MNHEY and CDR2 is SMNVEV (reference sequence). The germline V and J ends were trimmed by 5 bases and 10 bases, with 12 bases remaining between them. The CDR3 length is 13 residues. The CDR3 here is CASSPQIGSPLHF. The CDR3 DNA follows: TGTGCCAGCAGTCCCCAAATTGGGTCACCCCTCCACTTT.

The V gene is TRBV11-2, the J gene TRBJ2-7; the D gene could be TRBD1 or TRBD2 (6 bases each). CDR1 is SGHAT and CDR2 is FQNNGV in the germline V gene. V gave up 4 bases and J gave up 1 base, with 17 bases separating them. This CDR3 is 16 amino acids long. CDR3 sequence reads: CASSSHLRGRSYEQYF. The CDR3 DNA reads TGTGCCAGCAGCTCGCATCTCCGGGGGCGGTCCTACGAGCAGTACTTC.

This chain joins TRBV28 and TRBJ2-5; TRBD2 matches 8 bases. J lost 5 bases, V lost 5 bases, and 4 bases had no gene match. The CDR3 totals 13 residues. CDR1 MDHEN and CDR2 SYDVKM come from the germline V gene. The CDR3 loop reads CASSSGRRETQYF. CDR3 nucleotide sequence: TGTGCCAGCAGTAGCGGGAGAAGGGAGACCCAGTACTTC.

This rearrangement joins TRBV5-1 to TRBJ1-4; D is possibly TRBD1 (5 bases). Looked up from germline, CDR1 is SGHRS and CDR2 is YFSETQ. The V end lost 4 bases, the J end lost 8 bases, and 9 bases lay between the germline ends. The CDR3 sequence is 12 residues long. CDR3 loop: CASSAGREKLFF. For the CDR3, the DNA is TGCGCCAGCAGCGCAGGGAGGGAAAAACTGTTTTTT.

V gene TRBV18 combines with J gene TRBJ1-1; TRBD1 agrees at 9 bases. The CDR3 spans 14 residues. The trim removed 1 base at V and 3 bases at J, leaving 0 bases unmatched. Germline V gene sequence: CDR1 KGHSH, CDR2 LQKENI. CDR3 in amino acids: CASSPRDRDTEAFF. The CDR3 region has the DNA TGTGCCAGCTCACCACGGGACAGGGACACTGAAGCTTTCTTT.

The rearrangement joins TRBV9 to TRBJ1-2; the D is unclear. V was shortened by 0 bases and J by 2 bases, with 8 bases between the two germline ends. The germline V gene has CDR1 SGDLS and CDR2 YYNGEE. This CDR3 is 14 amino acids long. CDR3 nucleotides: TGTGCCAGCAGCGTAGGTCAGTGGAACTATGGCTACACCTTC. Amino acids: CASSVGQWNYGYTF.

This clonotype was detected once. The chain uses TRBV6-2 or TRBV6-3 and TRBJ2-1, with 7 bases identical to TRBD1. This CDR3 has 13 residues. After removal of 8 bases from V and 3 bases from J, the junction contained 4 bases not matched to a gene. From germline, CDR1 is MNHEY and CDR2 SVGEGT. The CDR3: CASGRDSYNEQFF. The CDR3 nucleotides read TGTGCCAGCGGTCGGGACAGCTACAATGAGCAGTTCTTC.

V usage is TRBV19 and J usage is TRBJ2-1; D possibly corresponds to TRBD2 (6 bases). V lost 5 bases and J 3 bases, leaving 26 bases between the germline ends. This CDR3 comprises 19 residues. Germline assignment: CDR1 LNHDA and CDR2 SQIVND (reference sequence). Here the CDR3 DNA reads TGTGCCAGTAGTGGGTGGGGCGGGATAAACCAAATTAACTACAATGAGCAGTTCTTC. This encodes CASSGWGGINQINYNEQFF.

CDR3 region: CASGSTGGAETQYF. The CDR3 nucleotides read TGTGCCAGTGGCTCGACAGGGGGCGCGGAGACCCAGTACTTC. The J gene is TRBJ2-5, the V gene TRBV19; TRBD1 aligns across 10 bases. The length of the CDR3 is 14 residues. J lost 5 bases, V lost 8 bases, and 8 bases had no gene match. CDR1 and CDR2 from the germline V gene are LNHDA and SQIVND (reference sequence).

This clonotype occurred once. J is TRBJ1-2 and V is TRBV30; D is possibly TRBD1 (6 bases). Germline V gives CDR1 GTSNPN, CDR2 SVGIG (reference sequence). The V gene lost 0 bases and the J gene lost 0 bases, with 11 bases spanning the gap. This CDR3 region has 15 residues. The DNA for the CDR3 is TGTGCCTGGAGTGTAATGACAGGACCTAACTATGGCTACACCTTC. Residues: CAWSVMTGPNYGYTF.

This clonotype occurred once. The CDR3: CASSFLSAASTDTQYF. The CDR3 region has the DNA TGTGCCAGCAGCTTTCTTTCCGCGGCGAGCACAGATACGCAGTATTTT. The gene calls are TRBV7-9 and TRBJ2-3; unclear D gene. Germline loops: CDR1 SEHNR, CDR2 FQNEAQ (reference sequence). This CDR3 comprises 16 residues. The germline V and J ends were trimmed by 3 bases and 0 bases, with 13 bases remaining between them.

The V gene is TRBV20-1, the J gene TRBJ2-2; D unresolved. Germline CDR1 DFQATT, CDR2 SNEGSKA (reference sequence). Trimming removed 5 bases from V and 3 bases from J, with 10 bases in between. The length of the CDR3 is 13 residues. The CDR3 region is CSALDRYTGELFF. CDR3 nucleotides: TGCAGTGCTCTGGATCGGTACACCGGGGAGCTGTTTTTT.

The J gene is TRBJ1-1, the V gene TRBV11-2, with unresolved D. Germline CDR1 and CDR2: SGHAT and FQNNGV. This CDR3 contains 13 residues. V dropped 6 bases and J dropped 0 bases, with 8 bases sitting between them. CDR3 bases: TGTGCCAGCAGGCTGGTTATGAACACTGAAGCTTTCTTT. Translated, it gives CASRLVMNTEAFF.